The TCR beta chain under discussion was sequenced for a study of Ad26.COV2.S vaccination and SARS-CoV-2 variants. Details on this clone: Its antigen is not identified.

TCRdb's copy holds only in-frame clones and misses some; the assay was immunoSEQ multiplex PCR. Here the sample spans more than 300,000 clones, 80% to 90% being singletons. Treatment of the sample: roughly 18 received Ad26.COV2.S at low or high dose, single or two shots; five or six received placebo; per-sample allocation not given. Day 63 after the first injection of vaccine or placebo was the sampling time. An adult of 18-55 years in Boston served as donor. In the vaccine, an Ad26 vector expressed the SARS-CoV-2 spike of the Wuhan strain. General observations from the study: Following vaccination, spike-specific CD8+ and CD4+ T cell responses reportedly exhibited substantial breadth.

This CDR3 spans 15 amino acids. Germline CDR1 and CDR2: MGHDK and SYGVNS. The V end lost 8 bases, the J end lost 0 bases, and 14 bases lay between the germline ends. The rearrangement joins TRBV25-1 to TRBJ1-5; D is ambiguous. The sequence came from a person between 18 and 60 years old who received the Ad26.COV2.S COVID-19 vaccine or a placebo. Here the sequenced sample was peripheral blood, taken in a trial of Ad26.COV2.S vaccine versus placebo. In DNA form, the CDR3 reads TGTGCCAGCCCCTGGGTGGAGATTAGCAATCAGCCCCAGCATTTT. It yields the protein CASPWVEISNQPQHF.